This TCR beta chain was identified in a study of T-cell memory formation after mild COVID-19. Points from the study as a whole: Confirmation was lacking for SARS-CoV-2 specificity of second-wave clones that peaked on day 37. Some SARS-CoV-2-responding clones were already detected in memory before infection. Contracting clones from day 15 to 85 had balanced CD4/CD8; later expanders favoured CD4+.

5'RACE with constant-segment primers yielded barcoded, UMI-tagged TCR alpha and TCR beta cDNA libraries. TCRdb passed the 5' RACE reads through MiXCR, listing each CDR3 protein once. The profile covers 350,000 to 400,000 distinct CDR3 sequences, with roughly an eighth appearing a single time and under 25% taken by the ten largest. V lost 0 bases and J 8 bases, leaving 11 bases between the germline ends. Germline CDR1 is MNHEY and CDR2 is SMNVEV (reference sequence). The CDR3 contains 14 residues. This clonotype was picked up a small number of times. The antigen remains unidentified. The material sequenced was PBMCs or a T cell subset sorted from them (not recorded which). The V and J genes are TRBV27 and TRBJ2-1, with D maybe TRBD1 (6 bases). The sequence was obtained from a man aged 18-30 years who had mild COVID-19 (a few samples of this study predate the infection). Cell type and time point are not known. The CDR3 region has the DNA TGTGCCAGCAGTTTATCGTTCAGGGGCCATGAGCAGTTCTTC. Translated: CASSLSFRGHEQFF.